This T cell receptor (beta chain) is drawn from a study of shared clonotypes between healthy human individuals. The protocol was immunoSEQ multiplex PCR, while the TCRdb copy is restricted to in-frame clones and leaves out a portion. The sample carries more than 2 million clones, more than 90% recorded once. Looked up from germline, CDR1 is SGHRS and CDR2 is YFSETQ. This CDR3 is built from 13 residues. V gave up 5 bases and J gave up 6 bases, with 15 bases separating them. The receptor's source is a man between 18 and 35 years old in good health. The sample taken for sequencing was naive CD4+ T cells sorted from blood. As for subset: CD45RA+ positively selected. The chain joins TRBV5-1 to TRBJ2-7; TRBD1 might be the D (6 bases). The CDR3 protein is CASRDRRDTEQYF. Here the CDR3 DNA reads TGCGCCAGCAGGGATCGCCGGGACACCGAGCAGTACTTC.